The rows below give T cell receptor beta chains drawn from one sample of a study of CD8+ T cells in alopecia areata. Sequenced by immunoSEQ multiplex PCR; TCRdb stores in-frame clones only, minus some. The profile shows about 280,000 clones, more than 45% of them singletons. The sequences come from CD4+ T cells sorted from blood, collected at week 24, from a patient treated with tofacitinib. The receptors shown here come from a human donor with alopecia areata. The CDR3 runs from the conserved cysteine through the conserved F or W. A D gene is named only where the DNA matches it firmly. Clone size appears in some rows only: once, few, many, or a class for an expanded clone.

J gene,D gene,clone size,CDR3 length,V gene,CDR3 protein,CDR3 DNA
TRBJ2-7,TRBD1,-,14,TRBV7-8,CASRRTGESYEQYF,TGTGCCAGCAGACGGACAGGAGAGTCCTACGAGCAGTACTTC
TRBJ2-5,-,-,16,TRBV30,CAWSPRRRGGQETQYF,TGTGCCTGGAGTCCCCGCCGGAGGGGGGGCCAAGAGACCCAGTACTTC
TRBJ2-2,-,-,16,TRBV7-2,CASSLLSVTNTGELFF,TGTGCCAGCAGCTTATTATCGGTAACGAACACCGGGGAGCTGTTTTTT
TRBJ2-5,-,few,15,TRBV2,CASAEGPTHQETQYF,TGTGCCAGCGCCGAGGGGCCTACTCACCAAGAGACCCAGTACTTC
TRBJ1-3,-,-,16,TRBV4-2,CASSQGGRGAGNTIYF,TGTGCCAGCAGCCAAGGGGGAAGGGGCGCGGGAAACACCATATATTTT
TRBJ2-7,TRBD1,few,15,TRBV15,CATSRLYRGPYEQYF,TGTGCCACCAGCAGACTCTACAGGGGACCCTACGAGCAGTACTTC
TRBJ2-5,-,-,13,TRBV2,CASSAGWQETQYF,TGTGCCAGCAGTGCGGGCTGGCAAGAGACCCAGTACTTC
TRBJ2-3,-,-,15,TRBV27,CASSFTGPLRGRQYF,TGTGCCAGCAGTTTTACTGGGCCCCTCCGGGGACGGCAGTATTTT
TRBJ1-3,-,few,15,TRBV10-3,CAIKDTAGTGNTIYF,TGTGCCATCAAGGACACGGCGGGTACCGGAAACACCATATATTTT
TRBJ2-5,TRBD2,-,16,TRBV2,CASTPPGLAQKETQYF,TGTGCCAGCACCCCCCCGGGACTAGCGCAAAAAGAGACCCAGTACTTC
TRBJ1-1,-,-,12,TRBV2,CASEGLNTEAFF,TGTGCCAGCGAGGGCCTGAACACTGAAGCTTTCTTT
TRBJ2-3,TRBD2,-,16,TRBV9,CASSVSPAGGPDTQYF,TGTGCCAGCAGCGTTAGCCCAGCGGGGGGGCCAGATACGCAGTATTTT
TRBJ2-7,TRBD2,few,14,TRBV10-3,CAIKPAGGSYEQYF,TGTGCCATCAAGCCGGCGGGGGGCTCCTACGAGCAGTACTTC
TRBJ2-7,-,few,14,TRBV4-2,CASSQDPGTYEQYF,TGTGCCAGCAGCCAAGATCCGGGCACCTACGAGCAGTACTTC
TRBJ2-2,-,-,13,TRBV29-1,CSGSSVLTGELFF,TGCAGCGGATCATCAGTACTCACCGGGGAGCTGTTTTTT
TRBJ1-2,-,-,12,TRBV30,CAWNWGPYGYTF,TGTGCCTGGAATTGGGGGCCCTATGGCTACACCTTC
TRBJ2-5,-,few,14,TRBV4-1,CASSQGSRDGTQYF,TGCGCCAGCAGCCAAGGGTCGAGGGATGGGACCCAGTACTTC
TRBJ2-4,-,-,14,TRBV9,CASSGMGAKNIQYF,TGTGCCAGCAGCGGCATGGGGGCCAAAAACATTCAGTACTTC
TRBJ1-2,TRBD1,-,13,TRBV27,CASSGGGGYGYTF,TGTGCCAGCAGTGGAGGGGGCGGCTATGGCTACACCTTC
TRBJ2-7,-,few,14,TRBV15,CATSRARESYEQYF,TGTGCCACCAGCAGAGCTAGGGAATCCTACGAGCAGTACTTC
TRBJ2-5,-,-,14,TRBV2,CASSDSGSRETQYF,TGTGCCAGCAGTGATTCAGGGTCTAGGGAGACCCAGTACTTC
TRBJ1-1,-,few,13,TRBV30,CAWSARGDSEAFF,TGTGCCTGGAGTGCTAGGGGGGACTCTGAAGCTTTCTTT
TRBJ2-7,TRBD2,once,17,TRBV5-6,CASSIRPASGGTYEQYF,TGTGCCAGCAGCATAAGACCCGCCAGCGGGGGAACCTACGAGCAGTACTTC
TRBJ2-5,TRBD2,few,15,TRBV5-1,CASSSTGTSGETQYF,TGCGCCAGCAGCTCAACCGGGACTAGCGGAGAGACCCAGTACTTC
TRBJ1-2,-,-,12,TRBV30,CAWSEQGYGYTF,TGTGCCTGGAGTGAACAGGGTTATGGCTACACCTTC
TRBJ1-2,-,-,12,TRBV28,CASTEALYGYTF,TGTGCCAGCACGGAGGCCCTGTATGGCTACACCTTC
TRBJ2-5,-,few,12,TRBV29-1,CSASNLEETQYF,TGCAGCGCCTCCAACTTAGAAGAGACCCAGTACTTC
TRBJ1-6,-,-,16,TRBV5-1,CASSPRTNSYNSPLHF,TGCGCCAGCAGCCCCCGAACAAACTCCTATAATTCACCCCTCCACTTT
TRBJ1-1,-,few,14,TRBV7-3,CASSLRVGSTEAFF,TGTGCCAGCAGCTTAAGGGTCGGGAGCACTGAAGCTTTCTTT
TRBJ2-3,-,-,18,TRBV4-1,CASSQDTIFTGPGDTQYF,TGCGCCAGCAGCCAAGATACTATATTTACGGGACCCGGGGATACGCAGTATTTT
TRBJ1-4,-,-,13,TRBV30,CAWSVRQAEKLFF,TGTGCCTGGAGTGTACGGCAGGCTGAAAAACTGTTTTTT
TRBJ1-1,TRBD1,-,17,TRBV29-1,CSVASLQGAGIDTEAFF,TGCAGCGTTGCCTCACTACAGGGGGCAGGAATTGACACTGAAGCTTTCTTT
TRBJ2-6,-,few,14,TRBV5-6,CASSFGSGANVLTF,TGTGCCAGCAGCTTTGGCTCTGGGGCCAACGTCCTGACTTTC
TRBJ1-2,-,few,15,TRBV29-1,CSVEGEARGGYGYTF,TGCAGCGTTGAAGGAGAAGCGAGGGGTGGCTATGGCTACACCTTC
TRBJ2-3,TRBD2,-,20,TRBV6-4,CASTTPGLAYKNKNTDTQYF,TGTGCCAGCACCACCCCGGGACTAGCTTACAAAAACAAAAACACAGATACGCAGTATTTT
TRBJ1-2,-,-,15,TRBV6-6,CASSYVGARGYGYTF,TGTGCCAGCAGTTACGTCGGGGCCAGAGGTTATGGCTACACCTTC
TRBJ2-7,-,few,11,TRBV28,CASTLGYEQYF,TGTGCCAGCACCTTGGGCTACGAGCAGTACTTC
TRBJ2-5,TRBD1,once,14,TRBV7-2,CASRRDRLLETQYF,TGTGCCAGCAGACGGGACAGGCTTTTGGAGACCCAGTACTTC
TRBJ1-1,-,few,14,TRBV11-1,CASSNGQRYTEAFF,TGTGCCAGCAGCAACGGACAGAGATATACTGAAGCTTTCTTT
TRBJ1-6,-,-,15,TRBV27,CASSFLGSSNSPLHF,TGTGCCAGCAGCTTTCTTGGCAGCTCGAATTCACCCCTCCACTTT
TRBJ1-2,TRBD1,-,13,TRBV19,CASSDRDNYGYTF,TGTGCCAGTTCGGACAGGGATAACTATGGCTACACCTTC
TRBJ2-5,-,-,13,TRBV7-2,CASSPDPQETQYF,TGTGCCAGCAGCCCAGACCCACAGGAGACCCAGTACTTC
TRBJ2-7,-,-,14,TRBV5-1,CASSLEGAGYEQYF,TGCGCCAGCAGCTTGGAGGGAGCCGGCTACGAGCAGTACTTC
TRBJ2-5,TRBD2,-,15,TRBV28,CASSWGRGPQETQYF,TGTGCCAGCAGCTGGGGGAGGGGCCCTCAAGAGACCCAGTACTTC
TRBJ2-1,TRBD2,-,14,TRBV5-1,CASTSSGANNEQFF,TGCGCCAGCACCTCTAGCGGGGCGAACAATGAGCAGTTCTTC